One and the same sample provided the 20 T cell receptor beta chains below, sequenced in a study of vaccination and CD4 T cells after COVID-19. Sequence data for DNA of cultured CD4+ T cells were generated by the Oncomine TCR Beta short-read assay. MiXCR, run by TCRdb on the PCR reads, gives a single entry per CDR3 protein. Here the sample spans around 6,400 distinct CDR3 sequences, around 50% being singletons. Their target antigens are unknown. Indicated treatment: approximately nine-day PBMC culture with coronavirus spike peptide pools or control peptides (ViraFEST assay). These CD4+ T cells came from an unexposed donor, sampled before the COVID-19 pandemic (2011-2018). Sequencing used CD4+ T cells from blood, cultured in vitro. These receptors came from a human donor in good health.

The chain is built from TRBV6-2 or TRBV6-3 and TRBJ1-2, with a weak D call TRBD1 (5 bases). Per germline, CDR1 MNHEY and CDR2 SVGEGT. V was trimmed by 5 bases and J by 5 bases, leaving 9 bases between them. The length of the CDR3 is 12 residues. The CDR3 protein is CASSDSVYGYTF. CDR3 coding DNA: TGTGCCAGCAGTGACAGTGTGTATGGCTACACCTTC.

The CDR3 protein is CASSLRGSQETQYF. The CDR3 DNA reads as TGCGCCAGCAGCTTGAGGGGCAGCCAAGAGACCCAGTACTTC. This chain connects TRBV5-1 to TRBJ2-5, with D tentatively TRBD1 (5 bases). Germline loops: CDR1 SGHRS, CDR2 YFSETQ. Trimming shortened V by 1 base and J by 1 base, and 8 bases separated the two germline ends. This CDR3 has 14 amino acids.

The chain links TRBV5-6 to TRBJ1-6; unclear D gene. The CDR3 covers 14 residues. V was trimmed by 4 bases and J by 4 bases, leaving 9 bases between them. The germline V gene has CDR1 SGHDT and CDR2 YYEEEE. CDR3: CASSPRTYNSPLHF. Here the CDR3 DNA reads TGTGCCAGCAGCCCACGGACTTATAATTCACCCCTCCACTTT.

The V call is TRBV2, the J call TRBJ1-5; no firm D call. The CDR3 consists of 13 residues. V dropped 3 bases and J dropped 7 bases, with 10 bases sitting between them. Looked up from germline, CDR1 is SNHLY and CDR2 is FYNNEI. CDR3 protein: CASSDGGIQPQHF. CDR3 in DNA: TGTGCCAGCAGTGACGGCGGAATCCAGCCCCAGCATTTT.

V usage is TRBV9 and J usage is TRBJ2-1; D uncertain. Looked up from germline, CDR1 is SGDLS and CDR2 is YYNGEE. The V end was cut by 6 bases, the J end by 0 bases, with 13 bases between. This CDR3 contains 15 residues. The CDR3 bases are TGTGCCAGCAACCCGGCAGCGAGCTCCTACAATGAGCAGTTCTTC. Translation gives CASNPAASSYNEQFF.

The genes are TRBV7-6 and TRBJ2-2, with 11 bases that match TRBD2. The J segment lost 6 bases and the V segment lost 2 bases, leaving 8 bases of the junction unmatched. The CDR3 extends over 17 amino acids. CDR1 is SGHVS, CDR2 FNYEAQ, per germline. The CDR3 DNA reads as TGTGCCAGCAGCTTATTAGTGGCTAGCGGGAGGCCCGGGGAGCTGTTTTTT. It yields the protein CASSLLVASGRPGELFF.

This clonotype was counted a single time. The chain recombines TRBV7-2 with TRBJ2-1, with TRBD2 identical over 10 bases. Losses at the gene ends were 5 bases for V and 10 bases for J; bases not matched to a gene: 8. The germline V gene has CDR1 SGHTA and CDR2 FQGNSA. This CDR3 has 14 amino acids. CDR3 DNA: TGTGCCAGCAGCGGAACCGGGACTAGCGAAGAGCAGTTCTTC. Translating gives CASSGTGTSEEQFF.

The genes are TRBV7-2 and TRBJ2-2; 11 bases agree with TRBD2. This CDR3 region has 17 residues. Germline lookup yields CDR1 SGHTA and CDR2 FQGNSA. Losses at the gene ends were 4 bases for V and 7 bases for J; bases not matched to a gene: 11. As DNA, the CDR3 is TGTGCCAGCAGCTCGACAATTAGCGGGGGGGCTAACGGGGAGCTGTTTTTT. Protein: CASSSTISGGANGELFF.

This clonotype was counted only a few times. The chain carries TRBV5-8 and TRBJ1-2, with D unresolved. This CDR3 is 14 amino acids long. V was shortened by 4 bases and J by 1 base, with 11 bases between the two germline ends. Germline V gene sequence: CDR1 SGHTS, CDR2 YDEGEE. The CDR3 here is CASSPDGINYGYTF. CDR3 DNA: TGTGCCAGCAGCCCAGACGGGATTAACTATGGCTACACCTTC. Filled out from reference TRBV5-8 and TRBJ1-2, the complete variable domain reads EAGVTQSPTHLIKTRGQQATLRCSPISGHTSVYWYQQALGLGLQFLLWYDEGEERNRGNFPPRFSGRQFPNYSSELNVNALELEDSALYLCASSPDGINYGYTFGSGTRLTVV.

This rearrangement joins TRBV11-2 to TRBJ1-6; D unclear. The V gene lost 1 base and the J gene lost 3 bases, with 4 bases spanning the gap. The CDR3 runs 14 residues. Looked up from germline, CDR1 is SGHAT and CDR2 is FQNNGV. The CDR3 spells CASSLAGYNSPLHF. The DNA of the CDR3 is TGTGCCAGCAGCTTAGCCGGCTATAATTCACCCCTCCACTTT.

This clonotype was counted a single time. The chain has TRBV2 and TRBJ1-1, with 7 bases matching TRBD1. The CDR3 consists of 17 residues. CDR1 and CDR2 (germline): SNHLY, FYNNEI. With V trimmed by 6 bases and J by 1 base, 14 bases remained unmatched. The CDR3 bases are TGTGCCAGCAGGGACCTCCCTTTGACAGGGAGGAACACTGAAGCTTTCTTT. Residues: CASRDLPLTGRNTEAFF.

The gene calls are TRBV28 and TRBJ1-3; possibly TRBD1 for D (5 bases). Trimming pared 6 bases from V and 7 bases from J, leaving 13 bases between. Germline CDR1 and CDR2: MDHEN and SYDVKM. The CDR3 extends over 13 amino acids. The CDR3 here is CASRRGPGNTIYF. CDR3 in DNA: TGTGCCAGCAGACGGGGACCGGGGAACACCATATATTTT.

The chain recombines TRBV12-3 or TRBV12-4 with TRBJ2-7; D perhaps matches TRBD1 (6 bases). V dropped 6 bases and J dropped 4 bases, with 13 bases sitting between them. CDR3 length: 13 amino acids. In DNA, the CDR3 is TGTGCCAGCAGCCCGGACAGAGGTTACGAGCAGTACTTC. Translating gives CASSPDRGYEQYF.

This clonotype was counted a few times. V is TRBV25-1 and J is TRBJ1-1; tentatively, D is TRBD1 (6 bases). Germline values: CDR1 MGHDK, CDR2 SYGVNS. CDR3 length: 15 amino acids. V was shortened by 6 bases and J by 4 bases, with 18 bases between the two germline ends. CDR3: CASRLQGLRGTEAFF. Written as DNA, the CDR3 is TGTGCCAGCAGACTACAGGGCCTTCGGGGCACTGAAGCTTTCTTT. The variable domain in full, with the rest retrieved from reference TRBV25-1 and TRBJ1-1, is EADIYQTPRYLVIGTGKKITLECSQTMGHDKMYWYQQDPGMELHLIHYSYGVNSTEKGDLSSESTVSRIRTEHFPLTLESARPSHTSQYLCASRLQGLRGTEAFFGQGTRLTVV.

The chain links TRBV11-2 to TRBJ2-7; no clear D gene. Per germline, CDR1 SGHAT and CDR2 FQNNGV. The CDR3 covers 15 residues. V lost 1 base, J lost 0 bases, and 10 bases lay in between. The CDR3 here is CASSLAGQSSYEQYF. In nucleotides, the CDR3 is TGTGCCAGCAGCTTAGCGGGCCAAAGCTCCTACGAGCAGTACTTC. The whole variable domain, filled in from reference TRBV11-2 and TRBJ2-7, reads EAGVAQSPRYKIIEKRQSVAFWCNPISGHATLYWYQQILGQGPKLLIQFQNNGVVDDSQLPKDRFSAERLKGVDSTLKIQPAKLEDSAVYLCASSLAGQSSYEQYFGPGTRLTVT.

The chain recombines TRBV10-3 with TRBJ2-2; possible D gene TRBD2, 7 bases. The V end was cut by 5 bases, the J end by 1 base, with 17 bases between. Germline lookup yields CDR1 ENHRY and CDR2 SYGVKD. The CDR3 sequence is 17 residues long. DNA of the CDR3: TGTGCCATCAGTAAGAAAACAGCGGGACAGAACACCGGGGAGCTGTTTTTT. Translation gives CAISKKTAGQNTGELFF.

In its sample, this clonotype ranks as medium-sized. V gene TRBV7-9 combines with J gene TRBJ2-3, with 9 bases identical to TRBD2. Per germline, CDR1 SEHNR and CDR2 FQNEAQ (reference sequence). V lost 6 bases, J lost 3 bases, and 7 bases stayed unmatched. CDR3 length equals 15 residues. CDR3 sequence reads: CASSTAGGPTDTQYF. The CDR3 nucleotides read TGTGCCAGCAGTACTGCGGGGGGGCCTACAGATACGCAGTATTTT.

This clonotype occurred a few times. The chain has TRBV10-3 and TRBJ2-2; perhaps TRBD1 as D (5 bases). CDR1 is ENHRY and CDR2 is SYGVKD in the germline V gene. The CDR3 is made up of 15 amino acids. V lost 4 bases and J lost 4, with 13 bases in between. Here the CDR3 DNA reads TGTGCCATCAGTGGCAGGGATATCAGCACCGGGGAGCTGTTTTTT. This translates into CAISGRDISTGELFF.

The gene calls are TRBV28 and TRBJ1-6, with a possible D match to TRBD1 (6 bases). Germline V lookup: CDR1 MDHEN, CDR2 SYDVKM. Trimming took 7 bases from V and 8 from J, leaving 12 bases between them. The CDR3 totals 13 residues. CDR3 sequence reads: CASKGGAHSPLHF. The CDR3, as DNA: TGTGCCAGCAAGGGGGGGGCTCATTCACCCCTCCACTTT.

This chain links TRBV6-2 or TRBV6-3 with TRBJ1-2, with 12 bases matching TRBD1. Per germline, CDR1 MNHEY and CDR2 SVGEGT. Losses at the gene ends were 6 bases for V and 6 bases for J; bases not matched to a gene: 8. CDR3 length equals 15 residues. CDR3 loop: CASRPGQGAWDGYTF. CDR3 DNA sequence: TGTGCCAGCAGACCGGGACAGGGGGCGTGGGATGGCTACACCTTC.